What follows are 4 T cell receptor beta chains derived from one specimen sequenced in a study of blood T cell repertoires in COVID-19. Sequenced by immunoSEQ multiplex PCR; TCRdb stores in-frame clones only, minus some. This table has about 110,000 clones, 85% appearing once. Sequenced: peripheral blood. These receptors all stem from a man aged 50 to 59 with acute or convalescent COVID-19.

This clone has a handful of counts. The chain couples TRBV6-6 to TRBJ2-2, with D perhaps matching TRBD2 (5 bases). The CDR3 covers 15 residues. Trimming stripped 6 bases from V and 5 bases from J, with 16 bases between. Germline V gives CDR1 MNHNY, CDR2 SVGAGI (reference sequence). DNA for the CDR3: TGTGCCAGCAGCCAAGACCCGACGGGGACCGGGGAGCTGTTTTTT. Its translation is CASSQDPTGTGELFF.

The V and J genes are TRBV2 and TRBJ1-2; perhaps TRBD1 as D (6 bases). CDR1 and CDR2 from the germline V gene are SNHLY and FYNNEI. There are 13 residues in the CDR3. V dropped 4 bases and J dropped 5 bases, with 11 bases sitting between them. The CDR3 region is CASSGVGQYGYTF. CDR3 bases: TGTGCCAGCAGTGGGGTCGGACAGTATGGCTACACCTTC. The variable domain in full, with the rest retrieved from reference TRBV2 and TRBJ1-2, is EPEVTQTPSHQVTQMGQEVILRCVPISNHLYFYWYRQILGQKVEFLVSFYNNEISEKSEIFDDQFSVERPDGSNFTLKIRSTKLEDSAMYFCASSGVGQYGYTFGSGTRLTVV.

The J gene is TRBJ1-2, the V gene TRBV15; D ambiguous. Trimming took off 3 bases at V and 2 bases at J, with 13 bases between the two ends. Germline V gene sequence: CDR1 LNHNV, CDR2 YYDKDF (reference sequence). The CDR3 extends over 15 amino acids. The CDR3 nucleotides read TGTGCCACCAGCAGCTTGCATGGACTCAACTATGGCTACACCTTC. Encoded protein: CATSSLHGLNYGYTF.

J is TRBJ1-2 and V is TRBV11-2; 7 nucleotides match TRBD1. Germline V lookup: CDR1 SGHAT, CDR2 FQNNGV. Trimming at V came to 6 bases and at J to 8 bases, leaving 9 bases not matched to a gene. This CDR3 is 13 amino acids long. The CDR3 DNA follows: TGTGCCAGCAGTCCGCGACAGGGTGACGGCTACACCTTC. It specifies CASSPRQGDGYTF. The whole variable domain, filled in from reference TRBV11-2 and TRBJ1-2, reads EAGVAQSPRYKIIEKRQSVAFWCNPISGHATLYWYQQILGQGPKLLIQFQNNGVVDDSQLPKDRFSAERLKGVDSTLKIQPAKLEDSAVYLCASSPRQGDGYTFGSGTRLTVV.